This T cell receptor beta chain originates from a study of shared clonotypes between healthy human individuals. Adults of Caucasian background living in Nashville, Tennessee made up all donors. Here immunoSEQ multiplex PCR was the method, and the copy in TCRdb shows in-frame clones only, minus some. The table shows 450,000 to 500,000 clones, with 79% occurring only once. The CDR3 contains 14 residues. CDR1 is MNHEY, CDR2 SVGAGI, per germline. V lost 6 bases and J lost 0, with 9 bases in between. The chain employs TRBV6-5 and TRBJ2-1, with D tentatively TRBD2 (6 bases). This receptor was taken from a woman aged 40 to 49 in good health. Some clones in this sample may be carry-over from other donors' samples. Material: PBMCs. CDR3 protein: CASSPGSSYNEQFF. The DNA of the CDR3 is TGTGCCAGCAGCCCCGGGAGCTCCTACAATGAGCAGTTCTTC.